These T cell receptor beta chains were read from a single sample in a study of shared clonotypes between healthy human individuals. The data were produced by immunoSEQ multiplex PCR, yet TCRdb's version contains in-frame clones alone and is incomplete. The table lists about 2 million clones, about 95% of them singletons. Sequencing used naive CD8+ T cells sorted from blood. These TCRs come from a man between 18 and 35 years old in good health. Each CDR3 is given with its conserved first and last residue. A D gene is named only where the DNA matches it firmly. The size of a clone is reported for some rows only, either as once, few or many, or as a class for expanded clones.

j_gene | d_gene | abundance | v_gene | CDR3aa | CDR3nt
TRBJ2-2 | TRBD2 | - | TRBV4-3 | CASSPRERGLNTGELFF | TGCGCCAGCAGCCCCAGAGAGCGGGGACTGAACACCGGGGAGCTGTTTTTT
TRBJ1-5 | - | - | TRBV2 | CASSESAGVYSNQPQHF | TGTGCCAGCAGTGAATCCGCGGGGGTGTATAGCAATCAGCCCCAGCATTTT
TRBJ2-7 | TRBD1 | - | TRBV4-3 | CASSQGTGALYEQYF | TGCGCCAGCAGCCAAGGGACAGGGGCGCTCTACGAGCAGTACTTC
TRBJ1-1 | - | - | TRBV5-1 | CASSLGGFYTEAFF | TGCGCCAGCAGCTTGGGAGGGTTTTACACTGAAGCTTTCTTT
TRBJ1-1 | - | - | TRBV6-6 | CASSPWTENTEAFF | TGTGCCAGCAGTCCCTGGACAGAGAACACTGAAGCTTTCTTT
TRBJ2-7 | - | once | TRBV28 | CASSFRPDEQYF | TGTGCCAGCAGTTTCAGGCCCGACGAGCAGTACTTC
TRBJ2-4 | - | - | TRBV7-2 | CASSLFPSGTNIQYF | TGTGCCAGCAGCTTATTCCCCTCCGGCACGAACATTCAGTACTTC
TRBJ2-2 | - | - | TRBV5-1 | CASSLDYSNTGELFF | TGCGCCAGCAGCCTCGACTACTCGAACACCGGGGAGCTGTTTTTT
TRBJ2-7 | - | - | TRBV4-1 | CASSQQKTGAREQYF | TGCGCCAGCAGCCAACAGAAAACCGGAGCCAGGGAGCAGTACTTC
TRBJ2-4 | - | - | TRBV6-5 | CASSYSLGNIQYF | TGTGCCAGCAGTTACTCGCTCGGAAACATTCAGTACTTC
TRBJ1-1 | - | - | TRBV10-1 | CASRASPGTEAFF | TGCGCCAGCAGGGCAAGCCCGGGAACTGAAGCTTTCTTT
TRBJ2-3 | TRBD2 | - | TRBV29-1 | CSVDPSGASTDTQYF | TGCAGCGTTGACCCTAGCGGGGCTAGCACAGATACGCAGTATTTT
TRBJ2-7 | TRBD1 | - | TRBV4-3 | CASSQDLGQGARDEQYF | TGCGCCAGCAGCCAAGATCTGGGGCAGGGGGCGCGAGACGAGCAGTACTTC
TRBJ2-7 | TRBD2 | - | TRBV27 | CASSFFSGSSYEQYF | TGTGCCAGCAGTTTTTTCAGCGGGAGCTCCTACGAGCAGTACTTC
TRBJ2-2 | - | - | TRBV27 | CASRDLVGTGELFF | TGTGCCAGCAGGGACCTCGTGGGCACCGGGGAGCTGTTTTTT
TRBJ1-1 | - | - | TRBV12-5 | CASGSGTGNTEAFF | TGTGCTAGTGGTTCCGGGACGGGGAACACTGAAGCTTTCTTT
TRBJ1-5 | - | - | TRBV12-2 | CASRLAKVRGLNQPQHF | TGTGCAAGTCGCTTAGCAAAGGTCAGGGGCTTAAATCAGCCCCAGCATTTT
TRBJ2-2 | - | - | TRBV4-1 | CASSHSYTGELFF | TGCGCCAGCAGCCATAGCTACACCGGGGAGCTGTTTTTT
TRBJ2-7 | - | once | TRBV30 | CAWSGGSSYEQYF | TGTGCCTGGAGTGGGGGGTCTTCCTACGAGCAGTACTTC
TRBJ1-1 | - | - | TRBV11-2 | CASSLGVGTEAFF | TGTGCCAGCAGCTTAGGGGTGGGCACTGAAGCTTTCTTT
TRBJ2-7 | - | - | TRBV7-2 | CASSQGSDSYEQYF | TGTGCCAGCAGCCAGGGGTCAGACTCCTACGAGCAGTACTTC
TRBJ1-2 | - | - | TRBV28 | CASRNWYGYTF | TGTGCCAGCAGGAACTGGTATGGCTACACCTTC
TRBJ2-2 | TRBD2 | - | TRBV4-3 | CASSQGLAGEGAGELFF | TGCGCCAGCAGCCAAGGACTAGCGGGAGAAGGGGCCGGGGAGCTGTTTTTT
TRBJ2-4 | - | - | TRBV7-3 | CASSFLGPGDIQYF | TGTGCCAGCAGCTTCCTGGGACCGGGAGACATTCAGTACTTC
TRBJ2-2 | - | - | TRBV6-1 | CASTLDQGGTGELFF | TGTGCCAGCACCTTAGACCAGGGCGGCACCGGGGAGCTGTTTTTT
TRBJ1-1 | TRBD1 | - | TRBV30 | CAGTSGGGTEAFF | TGTGCCGGAACCTCAGGGGGCGGCACTGAAGCTTTCTTT
TRBJ2-7 | TRBD1 | - | TRBV10-2 | CASSDWTGVRYEQYF | TGCGCCAGCAGTGACTGGACAGGGGTCCGCTACGAGCAGTACTTC
TRBJ2-1 | - | - | TRBV4-1 | CASSQQSGPNEQFF | TGCGCCAGCAGCCAGCAGAGCGGCCCCAATGAGCAGTTCTTC
TRBJ1-4 | - | - | TRBV2 | CASSLRTGMEEKLFF | TGTGCCAGCAGTTTAAGGACGGGGATGGAAGAAAAACTGTTTTTT
TRBJ2-1 | - | - | TRBV19 | CASSSIIPTGGFYNEQFF | TGTGCCAGTAGTAGTATAATTCCGACTGGGGGCTTCTACAATGAGCAGTTCTTC
TRBJ2-5 | - | - | TRBV27 | CASSLWAGSNGETQYF | TGTGCCAGCAGTTTATGGGCGGGAAGCAACGGCGAGACCCAGTACTTC
TRBJ2-7 | TRBD1 | - | TRBV4-3 | CASSQEEAGGKVREQYF | TGCGCCAGCAGCCAAGAGGAAGCAGGGGGCAAAGTCCGCGAGCAGTACTTC
TRBJ2-2 | TRBD1 | - | TRBV13 | CASRQGANTGELFF | TGTGCCAGCAGACAGGGGGCGAACACCGGGGAGCTGTTTTTT
TRBJ2-7 | - | - | TRBV27 | CASSLSSLGPPAYEQYF | TGTGCCAGCAGTTTATCTTCTTTGGGGCCCCCGGCCTACGAGCAGTACTTC
TRBJ2-7 | - | once | TRBV6-5 | CASSSLGTPYEQYF | TGTGCCAGCAGTTCTCTGGGTACCCCCTACGAGCAGTACTTC
TRBJ1-1 | TRBD1 | - | TRBV7-9 | CASTQDRAGTEAFF | TGTGCCAGCACCCAGGACAGGGCAGGGACTGAAGCTTTCTTT
TRBJ1-2 | TRBD1 | - | TRBV7-9 | CASSHRDRGNYGYTF | TGTGCCAGCAGCCATCGGGACAGGGGTAACTATGGCTACACCTTC
TRBJ1-6 | - | - | TRBV5-6 | CASSLAGAGNSPLHF | TGTGCCAGCAGCTTGGCGGGGGCCGGCAATTCACCCCTCCACTTT
TRBJ1-1 | - | - | TRBV4-1 | CASSQRGPGEAFF | TGCGCCAGCAGCCAACGGGGACCCGGAGAAGCTTTCTTT
TRBJ2-7 | - | - | TRBV7-9 | CASSPEDRPSYEQYF | TGTGCCAGCAGCCCTGAAGACAGGCCCTCCTACGAGCAGTACTTC
TRBJ1-6 | - | - | TRBV30 | CAWNEFGSYNSPLHF | TGTGCCTGGAACGAGTTTGGCTCCTATAATTCACCCCTCCACTTT
TRBJ1-2 | - | - | TRBV18 | CASSPLAQADGYTF | TGTGCCAGCTCACCACTTGCACAGGCCGATGGCTACACCTTC
TRBJ2-3 | TRBD2 | - | TRBV4-2 | CASSPPGRGTDTQYF | TGTGCCAGCAGCCCCCCGGGGAGGGGCACAGATACGCAGTATTTT
TRBJ1-5 | TRBD1 | - | TRBV10-2 | CASTAGTAYDQPQHF | TGCGCCAGCACCGCCGGGACAGCCTACGATCAGCCCCAGCATTTT
TRBJ2-3 | TRBD1 | - | TRBV9 | CASSRQGNTDTQYF | TGTGCCAGCAGCCGACAGGGGAATACAGATACGCAGTATTTT
TRBJ1-2 | - | - | TRBV5-1 | CASSSHPAENYGYTF | TGCGCCAGCAGCTCCCACCCGGCAGAGAACTATGGCTACACCTTC